These 10 T cell receptor beta chains originate from one sample sequenced in a study of T cell clonality in common variable immunodeficiency. TCRdb's table, derived via immunoSEQ multiplex PCR, lists solely in-frame clones and lacks some. The sample lists roughly 60,000 clones, none appearing once, the ten largest making up about 1.5%. Sequencing was carried out using peripheral blood mononuclear cells. The receptor set was obtained from a person between 18 and 75 years old in good health.

Many counts were recorded for this clone. The sequence runs out 3 residues before the end of the CDR3; the remainder is reconstructed from the germline J gene. The chain combines TRBV19 with TRBJ2-7; 7 nucleotides match TRBD2. V lost 5 bases, J lost 2 bases, and 3 bases stayed unmatched. Germline assignment: CDR1 LNHDA and CDR2 SQIVND (reference sequence). The CDR3 covers 13 residues. The CDR3 loop is CASSAAGTYEQYF. The CDR3 DNA, read in part, is TGTGCCAGTAGTGCAGCGGGGACCTACGAG.

This clone was detected ten times or more. Sequencing ends 3 residues short of the CDR3 end; the germline J gene provides the rest. The chain combines TRBV6-2 or TRBV6-3 with TRBJ2-7; D perhaps matches TRBD2 (5 bases). V was cut by 2 bases and J by 0 bases, with 14 bases left in between. Germline V gene sequence: CDR1 MNHEY, CDR2 SVGEGT. This CDR3 has 16 residues. The covered CDR3 bases are TGTGCCAGCAGTTACCGCCGGACTGATTACTCCTACGAG. It is translated as CASSYRRTDYSYE. The full CDR3 protein is CASSYRRTDYSYEQYF.

Many counts were recorded for this clone. The CDR3 end is not reached by the read, which stops 3 residues before it; the germline J gene fills it in. In the same sample, other DNA sequences code for this CDR3. The chain employs TRBV7-8 and TRBJ2-1; D is possibly TRBD1 (5 bases). Germline values: CDR1 SGHVS, CDR2 FQNEAQ. V lost 1 base and J 9 bases, leaving 19 bases between the germline ends. The CDR3 runs to 16 residues. The CDR3 DNA, read in part, is TGTGCCAGCAGCTTAGGGGCAGGGATTTCGGTCGCTGAG. This codes for CASSLGAGISVAE. The whole CDR3 sequence reads CASSLGAGISVAEQFF.

This clone was recorded many times. Coverage ceases 3 residues before the CDR3 finishes, and the germline J gene fills in the end. The chain has TRBV6-1 and TRBJ2-7; D might be TRBD2 (5 bases). This CDR3 region has 15 residues. Germline V gives CDR1 MNHNS, CDR2 SASEGT. V dropped 2 bases and J dropped 5 bases, with 16 bases sitting between them. The part of the CDR3 DNA that was read is TGTGCCAGCAGTGAACTGCCTAGCCCCTTCCACGAG. It codes for CASSELPSPFHE. Given in full, the CDR3 is CASSELPSPFHEQYF.

This clone was recorded at least ten times. The read ends 3 residues before the CDR3 terminus; that terminus is restored from the germline J gene. The V gene is TRBV19, the J gene TRBJ1-5; TRBD1 might be the D (5 bases). Trimming took off 9 bases at V and 4 bases at J, with 16 bases between the two ends. Germline CDR1 LNHDA, CDR2 SQIVND (reference sequence). The CDR3 totals 14 residues. The CDR3 bases that were read are TGTGCCAGAACTAACCTGGGGGGTAATCAGCCC. This codes for CARTNLGGNQP. The entire CDR3 protein is CARTNLGGNQPQHF.

This clone appeared many times. Sequencing ends 3 residues short of the CDR3 end; the germline J gene provides the rest. The chain carries TRBV28 and TRBJ1-2; D is unclear. There are 13 residues in the CDR3. The germline V gene encodes CDR1 MDHEN and CDR2 SYDVKM. CDR3 amino acids: CASSPSPTGGYTF. The DNA read from the CDR3 is TGTGCCAGCAGTCCCTCGCCCACCGGGGGC.

Ten or more counts support this clone. Sequencing ends 3 residues short of the CDR3 end; the germline J gene provides the rest. The chain carries TRBV20-1 and TRBJ2-7; weak D call: TRBD1 (5 bases). CDR3 length: 12 residues. Germline values: CDR1 DFQATT, CDR2 SNEGSKA (reference sequence). Deletions cut 7 bases from V and 5 bases from J, with 15 bases between. The CDR3 bases that were read are TGCAGTGTCTCGGACATGTCAAACGAG. This sequence encodes CSVSDMSNE. The complete CDR3 sequence is CSVSDMSNEQYF.

This clone was detected many times. The CDR3 end lies 3 residues beyond the end of the read and is filled in from the germline J gene. The chain has TRBV20-1 and TRBJ1-2, with unresolved D. The CDR3 contains 14 residues. CDR1 is DFQATT and CDR2 is SNEGSKA in the germline V gene (reference sequence). Deletions cut 1 base from V and 4 bases from J, with 13 bases between. Partial CDR3 DNA: TGCAGTGCTAGAGGGTCAGCGGGAGGCTATGGC. This translates into CSARGSAGGYG. The CDR3 in its entirety is CSARGSAGGYGYTF.

This clone was observed many times. Read sequence stops 3 residues before the CDR3 end, and the germline J gene provides the missing end. The V and J genes are TRBV5-1 and TRBJ2-3; 8 positions match TRBD2. The CDR3 extends over 16 amino acids. The germline V gene has CDR1 SGHRS and CDR2 YFSETQ. V lost 0 bases and J lost 1; bases outside the gene matches: 4. This chain's CDR3 is CASSLGGRTRTDTQYF. CDR3 bases read: TGCGCCAGCAGCTTGGGCGGGAGGACTCGCACAGATACG.

A few counts support this clone. The read falls 3 residues short of the CDR3 end, and the missing part is taken from the germline J gene. The chain combines TRBV2 with TRBJ2-7; TRBD2 aligns across 13 bases. The CDR3 totals 16 residues. The junction had 11 bases not matched to a gene; V was cut back by 6 bases and J by 6 bases. Germline CDR1 SNHLY, CDR2 FYNNEI. CDR3: CASSLTSGRNAGEQYF. Incomplete CDR3 DNA: TGTGCCAGCAGCCTGACTAGCGGGAGGAATGCTGGCGAG.